The subject of this entry is one TCR beta chain. No antigen is known for it. The CDR3 loop spans 12 amino acids. CDR1 is SGHNT, CDR2 YYREEE, per germline (reference sequence). Trimming removed 2 bases from V and 3 bases from J, with 4 bases in between. This sample is part of a study of T cell responses to AZD1222 COVID-19 vaccine. Overall study results and limits: It was only after the peak T cell response that any repertoires were sampled. Nearly half of the spike-specific TCRs reportedly recognize variant regions that carry no mutations. After two AZD1222 doses, spike-specific TCR breadth and depth rose versus day 0. Clonal diversity may have been underestimated, and the donors were mostly white British, with more females than males.

The assay was immunoSEQ multiplex PCR, and TCRdb's table has in-frame clones only and misses some. The table shows about 200,000 clones, with roughly nine tenths occurring only once. Source: peripheral blood, taken 28 days after the second dose of the MenACWY control vaccine. The receptor's source is an adult who received the MenACWY meningococcal vaccine as a control. The chain is built from TRBV5-4 and TRBJ2-3; D is unclear. Here the CDR3 DNA reads TGTGCCAGCAGCTTCGAGACAGATACGCAGTATTTT. This sequence encodes CASSFETDTQYF.